This paragraph covers one T cell receptor (beta chain) sequence. What it recognizes is unknown. This specimen belongs to a study of T cell responses to AZD1222 COVID-19 vaccine. The study's findings and limits: Spike-specific TCR depth and breadth grew after two AZD1222 doses. Repertoire collection took place solely once the T cell response had peaked. Females outnumbered males among donors, who were mostly white British; clonal diversity was possibly underestimated. Nearly half of spike-specific TCRs reportedly go after variant regions that carry no mutations.

The method was immunoSEQ multiplex PCR; TCRdb's version includes in-frame clones alone and lacks a portion of them. The sample records 75,000 to 95,000 clones, roughly 94% being singletons. The germline V gene encodes CDR1 LNHDA and CDR2 SQIVND (reference sequence). V was shortened by 7 bases and J by 0 bases, with 9 bases between the two germline ends. The CDR3 runs 14 residues. This specimen consisted of peripheral blood, obtained on day 0 of MenACWY control vaccination. This chain connects TRBV19 to TRBJ2-2; the D gene is possibly TRBD1 (6 bases). This TCR came from an adult in good health. DNA of the CDR3: TGTGCCAGTACGAGGACAGCGAACACCGGGGAGCTGTTTTTT. Translating it yields CASTRTANTGELFF.